This T cell receptor beta chain was sequenced for a study of PD-1 blockade in classical Hodgkin lymphoma. Assay used: immunoSEQ multiplex PCR; TCRdb lists only in-frame clones, some missing. Seen here are approximately 30,000 clones, approximately 82% observed once, and the top ten hold around 23%. Germline V gene data show CDR1 as SGHKS and CDR2 as YYEKEE (reference sequence). With V trimmed by 3 bases and J by 8 bases, 8 bases remained unmatched. CDR3 size: 15 residues. Every single patient, without exception, relapsed after autologous stem cell transplantation, and brentuximab vedotin exposure varied.

The sequence derives from a human donor with classical Hodgkin lymphoma. The chain recombines TRBV5-5 with TRBJ2-1; 10 nucleotides agree with TRBD2. The input for sequencing was peripheral blood mononuclear cells (PBMCs), taken before the second cycle of nivolumab. The CDR3 region is CASSSGTSDMDEQFF. The CDR3 region has the DNA TGTGCCAGCAGCTCGGGGACTAGCGATATGGATGAGCAGTTCTTC.